This T cell receptor beta chain emerged from a study of regulatory T cells in long-lasting Graves disease. The time point: newly diagnosed GD, antithyroid drugs for less than 3 months. The authors made the TCR library using RNA they extracted from PBMCs. Assembly of TCR beta libraries relied on iRepertoire HTBI primers together with Arm-PCR of CDR3 regions. One entry per CDR3 protein results from TCRdb running MiXCR on the multiplex PCR reads. The sample includes 550,000 to 700,000 distinct CDR3 sequences, 16% of them seen just once. In its sample, this clonotype was seen many times. The data were also submitted as part of a second study, on T cells in Graves' hyperthyroidism and ophthalmopathy. That work contributes: Not enrolled were patients with uncontrolled infection, other autoimmune disease, pregnancy or lactation.

This specimen consisted of peripheral blood mononuclear cells (PBMCs), obtained at new diagnosis, from a patient treated with antithyroid drugs. The TCR originated in a man in his late teens or twenties with Graves disease.

The CDR3 DNA is TGTGCCAGCAGTTTACCAGGAAGCTCCTACAATGAGCAGTTCTTC. Amino acid sequence: CASSLPGSSYNEQFF. V gene TRBV28 combines with J gene TRBJ2-1; D gene uncertain. The CDR3 length is 15 residues. Trimming removed 2 bases at V and 0 bases at J, with 8 bases between. CDR1 is MDHEN and CDR2 is SYDVKM in the germline V gene. Full variable domain (missing parts from reference TRBV28 and TRBJ2-1): DVKVTQSSRYLVKRTGEKVFLECVQDMDHENMFWYRQDPGLGLRLIYFSYDVKMKEKGDIPEGYSVSREKKERFSLILESASTNQTSMYLCASSLPGSSYNEQFFGPGTRLTVL.